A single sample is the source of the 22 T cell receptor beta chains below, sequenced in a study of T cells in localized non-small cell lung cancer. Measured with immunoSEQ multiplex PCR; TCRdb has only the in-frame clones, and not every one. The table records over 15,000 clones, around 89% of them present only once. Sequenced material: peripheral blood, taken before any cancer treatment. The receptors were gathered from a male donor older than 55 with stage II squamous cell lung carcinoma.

In nucleotides, the CDR3 is TGTGCCAGCAGCCTGCAAATAACGCTTACAAAGTCGGGCCAACGTCTGACTTTC. This encodes CASSLQITLTKSGQRLTF. The rearrangement uses TRBV7-3 and TRBJ2-6; D is ambiguous. The CDR3 totals 18 residues. From germline, CDR1 is SGHTA and CDR2 FQGTGA. V lost 5 bases to trimming and J lost 16 bases, with 33 bases between them.

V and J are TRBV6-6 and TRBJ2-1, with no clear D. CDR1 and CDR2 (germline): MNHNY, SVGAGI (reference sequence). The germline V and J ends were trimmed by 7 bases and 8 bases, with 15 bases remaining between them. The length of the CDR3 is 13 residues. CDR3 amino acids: CASTPNGWDEQFF. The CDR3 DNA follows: TGTGCCAGCACCCCTAACGGGTGGGATGAGCAGTTCTTC.

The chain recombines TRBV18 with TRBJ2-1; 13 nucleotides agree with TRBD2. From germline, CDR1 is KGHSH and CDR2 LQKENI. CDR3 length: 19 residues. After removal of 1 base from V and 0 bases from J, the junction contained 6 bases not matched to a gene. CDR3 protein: CASSPRGTSGVSSYNEQFF. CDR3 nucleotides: TGTGCCAGCTCACCACGGGGGACTAGCGGGGTTAGCTCCTACAATGAGCAGTTCTTC.

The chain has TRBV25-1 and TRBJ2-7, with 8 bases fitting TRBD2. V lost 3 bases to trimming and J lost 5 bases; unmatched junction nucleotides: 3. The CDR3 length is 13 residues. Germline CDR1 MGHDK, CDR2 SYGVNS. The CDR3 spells CASSDQLADEQYF. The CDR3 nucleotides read TGTGCCAGCAGTGATCAACTAGCGGACGAGCAGTACTTC.

CDR3 coding DNA: TGCAGCGTTGACGGAGGGGGCAAGCACGAGCAGTACTTC. Encoded protein: CSVDGGGKHEQYF. V usage is TRBV29-1 and J usage is TRBJ2-7, with D possibly TRBD1 on 7 matching bases. The germline gives CDR1 SQVTM, CDR2 ANQGSEA. The germline V and J ends were trimmed by 3 bases and 5 bases, with 14 bases remaining between them. The CDR3 spans 13 residues.

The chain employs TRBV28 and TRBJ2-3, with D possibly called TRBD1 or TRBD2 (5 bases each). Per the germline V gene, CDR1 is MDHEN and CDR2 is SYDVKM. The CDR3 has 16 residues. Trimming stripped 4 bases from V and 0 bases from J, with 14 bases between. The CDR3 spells CASSSLRDPSTDTQYF. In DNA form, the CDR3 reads TGTGCCAGCAGTTCCCTGAGGGACCCTAGCACAGATACGCAGTATTTT.

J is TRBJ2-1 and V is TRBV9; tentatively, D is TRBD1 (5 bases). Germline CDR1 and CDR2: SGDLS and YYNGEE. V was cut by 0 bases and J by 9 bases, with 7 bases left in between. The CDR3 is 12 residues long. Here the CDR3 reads CASSVERGEQFF. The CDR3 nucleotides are TGTGCCAGCAGCGTAGAAAGGGGTGAGCAGTTCTTC.

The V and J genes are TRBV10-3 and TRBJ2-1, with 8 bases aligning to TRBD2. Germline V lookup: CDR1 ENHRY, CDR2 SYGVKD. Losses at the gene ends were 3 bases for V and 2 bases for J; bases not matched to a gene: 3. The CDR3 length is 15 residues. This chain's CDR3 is CAISELAVPYNEQFF. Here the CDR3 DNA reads TGTGCCATCAGTGAACTAGCGGTTCCCTACAATGAGCAGTTCTTC.

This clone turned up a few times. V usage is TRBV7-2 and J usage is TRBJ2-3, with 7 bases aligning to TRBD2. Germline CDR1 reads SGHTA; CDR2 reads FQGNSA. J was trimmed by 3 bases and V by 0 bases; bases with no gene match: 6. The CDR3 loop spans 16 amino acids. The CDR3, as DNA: TGTGCCAGCAGCTTAGCTAGCGGGTCCACAACAGATACGCAGTATTTT. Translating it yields CASSLASGSTTDTQYF.

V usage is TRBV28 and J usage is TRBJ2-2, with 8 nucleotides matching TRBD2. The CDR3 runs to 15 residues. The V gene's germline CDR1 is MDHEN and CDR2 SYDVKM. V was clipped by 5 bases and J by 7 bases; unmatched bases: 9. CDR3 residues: CASSESSGFYGELFF. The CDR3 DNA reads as TGTGCCAGCAGTGAATCTAGCGGGTTTTACGGGGAGCTGTTTTTT.

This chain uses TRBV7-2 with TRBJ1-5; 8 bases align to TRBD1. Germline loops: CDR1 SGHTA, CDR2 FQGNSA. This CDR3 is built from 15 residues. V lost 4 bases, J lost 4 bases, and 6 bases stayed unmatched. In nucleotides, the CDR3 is TGTGCCAGCAGCTGGGCTCAGGGGGCAAATCAGCCCCAGCATTTT. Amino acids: CASSWAQGANQPQHF.

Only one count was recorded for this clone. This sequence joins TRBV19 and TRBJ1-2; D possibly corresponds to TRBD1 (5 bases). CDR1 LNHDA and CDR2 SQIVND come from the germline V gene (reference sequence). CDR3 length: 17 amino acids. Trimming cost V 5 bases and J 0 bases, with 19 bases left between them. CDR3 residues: CASSEAFRDASNYGYTF. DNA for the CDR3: TGTGCCAGTAGTGAGGCCTTCCGGGACGCCTCTAACTATGGCTACACCTTC.

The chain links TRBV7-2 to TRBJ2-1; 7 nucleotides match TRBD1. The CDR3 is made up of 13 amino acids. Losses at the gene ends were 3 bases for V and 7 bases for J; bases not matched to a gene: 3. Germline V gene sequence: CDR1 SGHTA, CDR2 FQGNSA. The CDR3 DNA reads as TGTGCCAGCAGCTTCAGGGGGTTTAATGAGCAGTTCTTC. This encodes CASSFRGFNEQFF.

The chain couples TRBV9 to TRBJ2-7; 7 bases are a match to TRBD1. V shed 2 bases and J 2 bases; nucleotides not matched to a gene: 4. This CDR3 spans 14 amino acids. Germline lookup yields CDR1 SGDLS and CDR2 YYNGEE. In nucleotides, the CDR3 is TGTGCCAGCAGCGTCGGGACAGCGACCTACGAGCAGTACTTC. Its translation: CASSVGTATYEQYF.

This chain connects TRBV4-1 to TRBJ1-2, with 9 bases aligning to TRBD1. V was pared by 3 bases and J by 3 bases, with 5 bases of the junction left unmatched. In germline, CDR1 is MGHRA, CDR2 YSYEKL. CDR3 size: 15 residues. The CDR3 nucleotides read TGCGCCAGCAGCCAGGGGGACAGGGATGACTATGGCTACACCTTC. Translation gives CASSQGDRDDYGYTF.

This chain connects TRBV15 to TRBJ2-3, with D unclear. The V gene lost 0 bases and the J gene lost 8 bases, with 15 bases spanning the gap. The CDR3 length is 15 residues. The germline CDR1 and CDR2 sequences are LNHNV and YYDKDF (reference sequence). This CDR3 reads CATSRERISSGTQYF. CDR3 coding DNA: TGTGCCACCAGCAGAGAACGTATCTCCTCAGGTACGCAGTATTTT.

The chain's CDR3 is CASSYRAGPRNEQFF. DNA for the CDR3: TGTGCCAGCAGTTATCGGGCAGGACCCCGCAATGAGCAGTTCTTC. The J gene is TRBJ2-1, the V gene TRBV6-5; D not resolved. Per the germline V gene, CDR1 is MNHEY and CDR2 is SVGAGI. This CDR3 has 15 residues. V was pared by 3 bases and J by 6 bases, with 15 bases between.

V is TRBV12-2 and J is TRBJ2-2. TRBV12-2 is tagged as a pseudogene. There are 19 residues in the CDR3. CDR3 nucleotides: TGTGCAAGTCGCTTAGCCAGGTTGACGTGGGAATGGAACACCGGGGAGCTGTTTTTT. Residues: CASRLARLTWEWNTGELFF.

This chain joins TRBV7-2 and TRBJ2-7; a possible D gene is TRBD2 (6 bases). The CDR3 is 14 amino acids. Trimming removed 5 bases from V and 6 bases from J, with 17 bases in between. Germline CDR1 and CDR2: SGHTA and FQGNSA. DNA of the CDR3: TGTGCCAGCAGCGTGCCGGGAGCTGGACGCGAGCAGTACTTC. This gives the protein CASSVPGAGREQYF.

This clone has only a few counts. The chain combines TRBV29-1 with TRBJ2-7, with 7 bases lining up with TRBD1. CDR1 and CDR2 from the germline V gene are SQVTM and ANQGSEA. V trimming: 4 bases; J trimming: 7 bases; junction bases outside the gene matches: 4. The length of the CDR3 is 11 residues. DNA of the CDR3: TGCAGCGTTGTAAGGGGGCAGGAGCAGTACTTC. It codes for CSVVRGQEQYF.

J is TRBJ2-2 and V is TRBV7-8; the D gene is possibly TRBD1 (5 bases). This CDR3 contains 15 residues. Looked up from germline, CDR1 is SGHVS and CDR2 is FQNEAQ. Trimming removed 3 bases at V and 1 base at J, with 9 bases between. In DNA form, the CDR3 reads TGTGCCAGCAGCTTCAATAGGGGGAACACCGGGGAGCTGTTTTTT. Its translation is CASSFNRGNTGELFF. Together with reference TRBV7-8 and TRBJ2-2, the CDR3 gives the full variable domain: GAGVSQSPRYKVAKRGQDVALRCDPISGHVSLFWYQQALGQGPEFLTYFQNEAQLDKSGLPSDRFFAERPEGSVSTLKIQRTQQEDSAVYLCASSFNRGNTGELFFGEGSRLTVL.

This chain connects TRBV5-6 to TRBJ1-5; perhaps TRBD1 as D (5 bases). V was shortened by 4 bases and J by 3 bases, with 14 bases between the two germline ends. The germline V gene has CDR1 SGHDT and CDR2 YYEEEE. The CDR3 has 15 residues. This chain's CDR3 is CASSPGRTLNQPQHF. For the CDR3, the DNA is TGTGCCAGCAGCCCTGGCCGGACACTCAATCAGCCCCAGCATTTT.